This paragraph covers one T cell receptor (beta chain) sequence. This sample was included in a study of control samples from healthy donors and cancer patients. The CDR3 extends over 15 amino acids. Germline lookup yields CDR1 MNHEY and CDR2 SMNVEV (reference sequence). V shed 3 bases and J shed 1 base, with 9 bases lying between them. Sequenced by immunoSEQ multiplex PCR; TCRdb stores in-frame clones only, minus some. This sample has 70,000 or so clones, with nearly 85% found just once. The sample consisted of blood. The clonotype was recovered from a man over 45 in good health. The chain is built from TRBV27 and TRBJ2-2; D is unclear. The CDR3 DNA sequence: TGTGCCAGCAGTTTGGAGCAGCAGAACACCGGGGAGCTGTTTTTT. Translating it yields CASSLEQQNTGELFF.